Described below is a single T cell receptor beta chain sequence and its context. The data are from a study of blood T cell repertoires in COVID-19. Study overall: Spain, Italy and the United States supplied samples that represented acute and convalescent COVID-19. Nucleic acid was either cDNA or gDNA, and it came from T cells, B-cell-depleted T cells, or PBMCs.

In the original analysis: Researchers report that nucleated cell counts were estimated from reference gene primer amplification. The table came from immunoSEQ multiplex PCR; TCRdb's copy has only in-frame clones and leaves some out. V and J calls and clone size are as listed in that table; D and trimming were resolved from the DNA. Of tens of thousands of clones in the sample, almost 90% were seen once. The germline gives CDR1 SGHNT, CDR2 YYREEE (reference sequence). V trimming: 3 bases; J trimming: 1 base; junction bases outside the gene matches: 6. CDR3 length: 18 residues. The sequencing sample was made of peripheral blood. The chain recombines TRBV5-4 with TRBJ2-1, with TRBD2 identical over 14 bases. The source of this sequence is a woman of 80 years or more with active or convalescent COVID-19. In DNA form, the CDR3 reads TGTGCCAGCAGCTCCATCGGGACTAGCGGGAGATCCTACAATGAGCAGTTCTTC. Its protein is CASSSIGTSGRSYNEQFF.